The 19 T cell receptor beta chains listed next were all sequenced from one sample in a study of PD-1 blockade in classical Hodgkin lymphoma. The repertoire was sequenced with immunoSEQ multiplex PCR; TCRdb's copy has only in-frame clones and lacks some. The repertoire holds tens of thousands of clones, with 85% to 90% as singletons. Exposure to brentuximab vedotin varied, and each patient had relapsed following autologous stem cell transplantation. Here the sequenced sample was peripheral blood mononuclear cells (PBMCs), taken at baseline. These receptors all come from a human donor with classical Hodgkin lymphoma.

The chain couples TRBV15 to TRBJ1-1; D is possibly TRBD1 (5 bases). The length of the CDR3 is 15 residues. Between the trimmed V and J ends, which lost 2 bases and 1 base, there was a span of 11 bases. Germline CDR1 and CDR2: LNHNV and YYDKDF (reference sequence). CDR3 sequence: CATSRLRDSNTEAFF. The CDR3 region has the DNA TGTGCCACCAGCAGACTGAGGGACTCGAACACTGAAGCTTTCTTT.

The rearrangement links TRBV6-5 to TRBJ1-6; unclear D gene. The CDR3 covers 16 residues. Germline CDR1 reads MNHEY; CDR2 reads SVGAGI. V lost 4 bases and J 0 bases, leaving 10 bases between the germline ends. The CDR3 sequence is CASSSYGSSYNSPLHF. In nucleotides, the CDR3 is TGTGCCAGCAGTTCATACGGTAGCTCCTATAATTCACCCCTCCACTTT.

The chain is built from TRBV27 and TRBJ1-2; D is perhaps TRBD1 (5 bases). CDR1 and CDR2 (germline): MNHEY, SMNVEV (reference sequence). The CDR3 is made up of 13 amino acids. V dropped 5 bases and J dropped 7 bases, with 14 bases sitting between them. Here the CDR3 DNA reads TGTGCCAGCAGTCCCGGACAAACCATTGGCTACACCTTC. Residues: CASSPGQTIGYTF.

This clone was seen more than once but under ten times. This chain joins TRBV11-2 and TRBJ1-1, with D tentatively TRBD1 (5 bases). Germline CDR1 is SGHAT and CDR2 is FQNNGV. The V end was cut by 2 bases, the J end by 1 base, with 11 bases between. The CDR3 is 15 amino acids. In nucleotides, the CDR3 is TGTGCCAGCAGCTTATTAGGGACGGCGAACACTGAAGCTTTCTTT. Translation gives CASSLLGTANTEAFF. Drawing the rest from reference TRBV11-2 and TRBJ1-1, the complete variable domain is EAGVAQSPRYKIIEKRQSVAFWCNPISGHATLYWYQQILGQGPKLLIQFQNNGVVDDSQLPKDRFSAERLKGVDSTLKIQPAKLEDSAVYLCASSLLGTANTEAFFGQGTRLTVV.

The rearrangement links TRBV6-5 to TRBJ2-5; 9 nucleotides line up with TRBD2. CDR3 length: 15 residues. V lost 2 bases and J lost 5; bases outside the gene matches: 6. The germline V gene has CDR1 MNHEY and CDR2 SVGAGI. The chain's CDR3 is CASSYGGGAWETQYF. In DNA, the CDR3 is TGTGCCAGCAGTTACGGCGGGGGGGCTTGGGAGACCCAGTACTTC.

The rearrangement links TRBV30 to TRBJ1-4; D is unresolved. V dropped 3 bases and J dropped 12 bases, with 14 bases sitting between them. CDR1 is GTSNPN, CDR2 SVGIG, per germline (reference sequence). The CDR3 totals 12 residues. The CDR3 reads CAWSARPTQLFF. The CDR3 coding sequence is TGTGCCTGGAGCGCCCGACCAACCCAACTGTTTTTT.

The rearrangement links TRBV5-1 to TRBJ2-5, with D maybe TRBD1 (6 bases). Trimming cost V 0 bases and J 1 base, with 13 bases left between them. The CDR3 totals 16 residues. Germline CDR1 and CDR2: SGHRS and YFSETQ. This CDR3 is CASSLAQGQLQETQYF. The CDR3 DNA reads as TGCGCCAGCAGCTTGGCCCAAGGACAGCTCCAAGAGACCCAGTACTTC.

The chain joins TRBV14 to TRBJ1-5, with D perhaps matching TRBD1 (6 bases). V shed 4 bases and J shed 2 bases, with 15 bases lying between them. Germline V gene data show CDR1 as SGHDN and CDR2 as FVKESK. The CDR3 extends over 16 amino acids. CDR3 DNA sequence: TGTGCCAGCAGCCGGGGCGGGACACTAGGCAATCAGCCCCAGCATTTT. Translated: CASSRGGTLGNQPQHF.

This chain links TRBV6-1 with TRBJ2-1; maybe TRBD2 (6 bases). Germline-derived CDR1 and CDR2 are MNHNS and SASEGT. This CDR3 has 15 amino acids. V lost 3 bases and J 4 bases, leaving 13 bases between the germline ends. This CDR3 reads CASSDSGRSYNEQFF. The CDR3 DNA reads TGTGCCAGCAGTGATAGCGGACGGTCATACAATGAGCAGTTCTTC.

The genes are TRBV27 and TRBJ1-1; D call uncertain. This CDR3 has 14 residues. The V end was cut by 1 base, the J end by 2 bases, with 8 bases between. Germline CDR1 reads MNHEY; CDR2 reads SMNVEV (reference sequence). The CDR3 reads CASSLFGGNTEAFF. In nucleotides, the CDR3 is TGTGCCAGCAGTTTATTTGGCGGCAACACTGAAGCTTTCTTT.

V and J are TRBV2 and TRBJ1-4; TRBD1 might be the D (5 bases). This CDR3 has 14 amino acids. CDR1 and CDR2 from the germline V gene are SNHLY and FYNNEI. V dropped 3 bases and J dropped 5 bases, with 10 bases sitting between them. This CDR3 is CASSDQGLNEKLFF. In DNA, the CDR3 is TGTGCCAGCAGTGACCAGGGTTTAAATGAAAAACTGTTTTTT.

This clone appeared a few times. The chain couples TRBV7-8 to TRBJ1-5; TRBD1 matches 7 bases. The germline V gene has CDR1 SGHVS and CDR2 FQNEAQ. The J segment lost 0 bases and the V segment lost 4 bases, leaving 3 bases of the junction unmatched. This CDR3 region has 15 residues. The CDR3 loop reads CASSWGQTSNQPQHF. The CDR3, as DNA: TGTGCCAGCAGCTGGGGACAGACTAGCAATCAGCCCCAGCATTTT.

This chain connects TRBV7-8 to TRBJ2-5, with D possibly being TRBD1 or TRBD2 (5 bases each). This CDR3 region has 11 residues. CDR1 and CDR2 from the germline V gene are SGHVS and FQNEAQ. Deletions cut 5 bases from V and 9 bases from J, with 10 bases between. The CDR3 nucleotides are TGTGCCAGCAGCCTAGGGACGGCCCAGTACTTC. Amino acid sequence: CASSLGTAQYF.

V is TRBV13 and J is TRBJ2-5; 9 positions match TRBD2. This CDR3 spans 15 amino acids. The V and J ends lost 2 bases and 3 bases, in that order; junction bases with no gene match: 4. Germline CDR1 PRHDT, CDR2 FYEKMQ (reference sequence). As DNA, the CDR3 is TGTGCCAGCAGCTTATTTCGCGGGGGGGAAGAGACCCAGTACTTC. It specifies CASSLFRGGEETQYF.

The CDR3 is CASSPGVISGANVLTF. In nucleotides, the CDR3 is TGTGCCAGCAGCCCGGGGGTTATTTCTGGGGCCAACGTCCTGACTTTC. The chain is built from TRBV25-1 and TRBJ2-6; a weak D match, TRBD2 (6 bases). Trimming took 6 bases from V and 1 from J, leaving 13 bases between them. This CDR3 is 16 amino acids long. Looked up from germline, CDR1 is MGHDK and CDR2 is SYGVNS.

V is TRBV30 and J is TRBJ1-2, with D possibly TRBD1 on 6 matching bases. CDR3 length: 15 amino acids. Trimming stripped 2 bases from V and 1 base from J, with 14 bases between. Germline CDR1 reads GTSNPN; CDR2 reads SVGIG (reference sequence). CDR3 protein: CAWSPLDRINYGYTF. CDR3 coding DNA: TGTGCCTGGAGTCCTTTGGACAGAATTAACTATGGCTACACCTTC.

The CDR3 loop reads CASSLTVSGANVLTF. The CDR3 DNA reads as TGCGCCAGCAGCTTAACAGTATCTGGGGCCAACGTCCTGACTTTC. This chain links TRBV5-1 with TRBJ2-6; D gene unclear. Trimming cost V 2 bases and J 1 base, with 7 bases left between them. The CDR3 covers 15 residues. Per the germline V gene, CDR1 is SGHRS and CDR2 is YFSETQ.

The gene calls are TRBV18 and TRBJ1-6; D ambiguous. Germline lookup yields CDR1 KGHSH and CDR2 LQKENI. V lost 3 bases and J lost 9, with 24 bases in between. The CDR3 sequence is 18 residues long. The CDR3 DNA sequence: TGTGCCAGCTCACCGAAGACATTAGGGCTGGGCCACGTTTCACCCCTCCACTTT. Its protein is CASSPKTLGLGHVSPLHF.

The chain employs TRBV2 and TRBJ2-1; no clear D. CDR1 is SNHLY and CDR2 is FYNNEI in the germline V gene. Trimming removed 6 bases at V and 12 bases at J, with 3 bases between. The CDR3 spans 8 residues. This CDR3 reads CASSGQFF. The CDR3 DNA sequence: TGTGCCAGCAGCGGGCAGTTCTTC.